This entry lists 9 T cell receptor beta chains sequenced from one sample in a study of early T cells in non-severe SARS-CoV-2 infection. MiXCR, run by TCRdb on the 5' RACE reads, gives a single entry per CDR3 protein. The table shows about 48,000 distinct CDR3 sequences, with 5.6% occurring only once. The specimen sequenced was whole blood. These receptors were taken from an adult who was a healthcare worker with PCR-confirmed SARS-CoV-2 infection or an uninfected control (not recorded which).

This clonotype was detected ten times or more. V gene TRBV10-3 combines with J gene TRBJ1-2; D unclear. The germline gives CDR1 ENHRY, CDR2 SYGVKD. Trimming removed 3 bases from V and 7 bases from J, with 12 bases in between. The CDR3 spans 13 residues. The CDR3 loop reads CAISDRVAGGYTF. As DNA, the CDR3 is TGTGCCATCAGTGATCGGGTGGCGGGTGGCTACACCTTC.

This clonotype has a count of ten or more. CDR3 in DNA: TGCGCCAGCAGCCCGAAGAGCGGCGGAGGGGGTGACCAAGAGACCCAGTACTTC. This gives the protein CASSPKSGGGGDQETQYF. This chain uses TRBV4-1 with TRBJ2-5, with D perhaps TRBD1 or TRBD2 (6 bases each). The CDR3 extends over 18 amino acids. The V end was cut by 4 bases, the J end by 0 bases, with 21 bases between. Germline V gene data show CDR1 as MGHRA and CDR2 as YSYEKL.

This clonotype was seen at least ten times. The V and J genes are TRBV6-5 and TRBJ2-2, with TRBD2 matching 7 bases. The V segment lost 2 bases and the J segment 1 base; nucleotides outside the gene matches: 7. The length of the CDR3 is 17 residues. Germline V CDR1 and CDR2: MNHEY, SVGAGI. The CDR3 region has the DNA TGTGCCAGCAGTTACCCTGGGGCTAGCGGGAACACCGGGGAGCTGTTTTTT. This sequence encodes CASSYPGASGNTGELFF.

This clonotype was detected many times. The V and J genes are TRBV12-3 or TRBV12-4 and TRBJ2-3, with unresolved D. The CDR3 extends over 14 amino acids. The V gene lost 6 bases and the J gene lost 6 bases, with 16 bases spanning the gap. CDR3 protein: CASRSEQPRDTQYF. The CDR3 coding sequence is TGTGCCAGCAGGTCTGAGCAGCCGCGGGATACGCAGTATTTT.

This clonotype was detected many times. This chain connects TRBV6-6 to TRBJ1-2, with TRBD1 identical over 9 bases. The CDR3 spans 15 residues. With V trimmed by 2 bases and J by 3 bases, 4 bases remained unmatched. CDR1 and CDR2 (germline): MNHNY, SVGAGI (reference sequence). The CDR3 DNA reads TGTGCCAGCAGTTACCGGGACAGGGAGCACTATGGCTACACCTTC. Translation: CASSYRDREHYGYTF.

This clonotype was counted many times. The V call is TRBV29-1, the J call TRBJ1-1; D is perhaps TRBD1 (6 bases). This CDR3 is 17 amino acids long. Per the germline V gene, CDR1 is SQVTM and CDR2 is ANQGSEA. V was clipped by 6 bases and J by 3 bases, with 26 bases between them. CDR3 amino acids: CSVQWEGEGDTHTEAFF. DNA for the CDR3: TGCAGCGTACAATGGGAGGGAGAGGGGGACACACACACTGAAGCTTTCTTT.

Of note for this clonotype: This may come from a read error, since a much larger clone is one base off. The chain is built from TRBV18 and TRBJ1-2; TRBD1 matches at 7 bases. From germline, CDR1 is KGHSH and CDR2 LQKENI. This CDR3 has 15 amino acids. Trimming took 5 bases from V and 3 from J; bases not matched to a gene: 9. DNA for the CDR3: TGTGCCAGCTCATCGCGGGCAGGGACAGACTATGGCTACACCTTC. This encodes CASSSRAGTDYGYTF.

This clonotype appeared many times. This chain's CDR3 is CASSAGQGTGGYTF. The CDR3 DNA follows: TGTGCCAGCAGCGCCGGACAGGGAACCGGGGGCTACACCTTC. The rearrangement links TRBV9 to TRBJ1-2; 8 nucleotides align to TRBD1. The germline gives CDR1 SGDLS, CDR2 YYNGEE. Unmatched junction bases numbered 9, after V lost 3 bases and J lost 8 bases. This CDR3 has 14 amino acids.

This clonotype was counted a few times. A read error may account for a junction end that differs from germline. The chain is built from TRBV5-5 and TRBJ2-7; D call uncertain. CDR3 length equals 13 residues. The germline gives CDR1 SGHKS, CDR2 YYEKEE (reference sequence). The CDR3 nucleotides are TGTGCCAGCAGTTTGGGATCGCTTTACGAGCAGTACTTC. Amino acids: CASSLGSLYEQYF.